The 25 T cell receptor beta chains presented below share a single source sample, sequenced in a study of blood T cell repertoires in COVID-19. Measured with immunoSEQ multiplex PCR; TCRdb has only the in-frame clones, and not every one. The table shows 180,000 or so clones, with 75% to 90% occurring only once. Source material: peripheral blood. The receptors come from a woman in her thirties or forties with COVID-19, enrolled during active disease.

The rearrangement joins TRBV6-6 to TRBJ2-2, with a possible D match to TRBD1 (6 bases). The V gene's germline CDR1 is MNHNY and CDR2 SVGAGI (reference sequence). V shed 7 bases and J shed 0 bases, with 9 bases lying between them. The length of the CDR3 is 14 residues. This CDR3 is CASIQGPNTGELFF. Written as DNA, the CDR3 is TGTGCCAGCATACAGGGCCCGAACACCGGGGAGCTGTTTTTT.

This chain joins TRBV10-2 and TRBJ2-1, with D possibly matching TRBD1 (5 bases). Looked up from germline, CDR1 is WSHSY and CDR2 is SAAADI. The CDR3 runs to 15 residues. Trimming pared 3 bases from V and 0 bases from J, leaving 9 bases between. The CDR3 nucleotides are TGCGCCAGCAGTGATAGGGGTCTCTCCTACAATGAGCAGTTCTTC. It is translated as CASSDRGLSYNEQFF.

The rearrangement joins TRBV6-6 to TRBJ2-1; 7 bases map to TRBD1. This CDR3 spans 12 amino acids. The V gene end was trimmed by 5 bases and the J gene end by 12 bases; junction bases not matched to a gene: 7. Per germline, CDR1 MNHNY and CDR2 SVGAGI (reference sequence). DNA of the CDR3: TGTGCCAGCAGTCCAGGGGGTTCGGTGCAGTTCTTC. Protein: CASSPGGSVQFF.

This rearrangement joins TRBV10-3 to TRBJ1-1; TRBD1 agrees at 7 bases. CDR3 length: 13 amino acids. Germline values: CDR1 ENHRY, CDR2 SYGVKD. This CDR3 is CVSWATGPTEAFF. CDR3 bases: TGTGTCTCCTGGGCGACAGGGCCCACTGAAGCTTTCTTT.

In this sample, this clone turned up a few times. This chain uses TRBV5-8 with TRBJ1-5; D might be TRBD1 (6 bases). Germline V lookup: CDR1 SGHTS, CDR2 YDEGEE. V was clipped by 0 bases and J by 4 bases, with 11 bases between them. The CDR3 covers 15 residues. This CDR3 is CASSLEGTWNQPQHF. The DNA of the CDR3 is TGTGCCAGCAGCTTGGAGGGGACATGGAATCAGCCCCAGCATTTT.

This sequence joins TRBV10-2 and TRBJ2-1, with D tentatively TRBD1 (6 bases). Germline V lookup: CDR1 WSHSY, CDR2 SAAADI. The CDR3 is 15 amino acids. The V gene lost 7 bases and the J gene lost 4 bases, with 17 bases spanning the gap. CDR3 sequence (DNA): TGCGCCAGCACCCTCGGACAGCTCAGTTACAATGAGCAGTTCTTC. Translating gives CASTLGQLSYNEQFF.

The chain carries TRBV6-2 or TRBV6-3 and TRBJ1-5; TRBD1 is a possible D gene (5 bases). The V gene lost 6 bases and the J gene lost 6 bases, with 15 bases spanning the gap. The germline CDR1 and CDR2 sequences are MNHEY and SVGEGT. CDR3 length equals 14 residues. The CDR3 sequence is CASSPTGFRQPQHF. The DNA of the CDR3 is TGTGCCAGCAGCCCCACAGGTTTCCGTCAGCCCCAGCATTTT.

This clone was detected only once. The chain carries TRBV6-1 and TRBJ2-7, with a weak D call TRBD1 (5 bases). In germline, CDR1 is MNHNS, CDR2 SASEGT. V lost 3 bases to trimming and J lost 3 bases, with 6 bases between them. The CDR3 has 12 amino acids. CDR3 protein: CASSDTGYEQYF. CDR3 in DNA: TGTGCCAGCAGTGATACAGGCTACGAGCAGTACTTC.

This clone turned up a few times. The chain couples TRBV11-2 to TRBJ1-1; D is undetermined. Trimming removed 5 bases from V and 6 bases from J, with 16 bases in between. The CDR3 is 14 amino acids. Germline CDR1 reads SGHAT; CDR2 reads FQNNGV. This CDR3 reads CASSRRSEGAEAFF. In DNA form, the CDR3 reads TGTGCCAGCAGCCGCCGATCTGAGGGCGCTGAAGCTTTCTTT.

This clone was seen at least ten times. This chain connects TRBV6-4 to TRBJ2-1; TRBD2 agrees at 7 bases. Germline CDR1 and CDR2: MRHNA and SNTAGT. With 2 bases clipped from V and 2 bases from J, the junction kept 0 bases outside the gene matches. The CDR3 extends over 14 amino acids. DNA for the CDR3: TGTGCCAGCAGTGACGGGGGGGCCTACAATGAGCAGTTCTTC. The encoded protein is CASSDGGAYNEQFF.

The chain employs TRBV10-2 and TRBJ2-2, with TRBD1 matching 8 bases. Germline loops: CDR1 WSHSY, CDR2 SAAADI. V was clipped by 6 bases and J by 7 bases; unmatched bases: 10. CDR3 length equals 15 residues. CDR3 region: CASRRSGQGHGELFF. The CDR3 DNA follows: TGCGCCAGCAGGAGATCCGGACAGGGTCACGGGGAGCTGTTTTTT.

The V call is TRBV6-1, the J call TRBJ2-1; D is perhaps TRBD2 (6 bases). Trimming pared 1 base from V and 5 bases from J, leaving 12 bases between. The CDR3 has 15 residues. Germline CDR1 MNHNS, CDR2 SASEGT. CDR3 region: CASSEEGGNHNEQFF. The CDR3, as DNA: TGTGCCAGCAGTGAAGAGGGCGGGAACCACAATGAGCAGTTCTTC.

This chain connects TRBV5-1 to TRBJ1-5; 8 bases map to TRBD1. Germline V gene sequence: CDR1 SGHRS, CDR2 YFSETQ. V lost 4 bases, J lost 7 bases, and 10 bases stayed unmatched. This CDR3 is built from 15 residues. The CDR3 sequence: CASSPGTGNQQPQHF. CDR3 sequence (DNA): TGCGCCAGCAGCCCCGGGACAGGAAATCAACAGCCCCAGCATTTT.

CDR3 sequence: CASSESGLDGELFF. The CDR3 DNA sequence: TGCGCCAGCAGTGAATCGGGGTTGGACGGGGAGCTGTTTTTT. The chain links TRBV10-1 to TRBJ2-2; a possible D gene is TRBD2 (5 bases). The CDR3 extends over 14 amino acids. Germline assignment: CDR1 WNHNN and CDR2 SYGVQD (reference sequence). With 3 bases removed from V and 7 bases from J, the gap between germline ends came to 12 bases.

This chain links TRBV19 with TRBJ1-5; D perhaps matches TRBD1 (5 bases). This CDR3 region has 14 residues. Germline V CDR1 and CDR2: LNHDA, SQIVND (reference sequence). V was pared by 4 bases and J by 0 bases, with 7 bases between. The CDR3 DNA sequence: TGTGCCAGTAGTACAAGGGGTAGCAATCAGCCCCAGCATTTT. It yields the protein CASSTRGSNQPQHF.

This rearrangement joins TRBV7-3 to TRBJ2-1, with 9 bases identical to TRBD2. Germline assignment: CDR1 SGHTA and CDR2 FQGTGA. This CDR3 comprises 18 residues. The V gene end was trimmed by 5 bases and the J gene end by 7 bases; junction bases not matched to a gene: 18. As DNA, the CDR3 is TGTGCCAGCAGCCGAACCCGGGGCGGGAGGGCCGAAGGGAATGAGCAGTTCTTC. It translates to CASSRTRGGRAEGNEQFF.

The rearrangement joins TRBV2 to TRBJ1-1; 7 nucleotides agree with TRBD1. Looked up from germline, CDR1 is SNHLY and CDR2 is FYNNEI. This CDR3 comprises 13 residues. Trimming cost V 5 bases and J 5 bases; bases outside gene matches: 5. CDR3 sequence reads: CASSRGGQTEAFF. CDR3 coding DNA: TGTGCCAGCAGTAGAGGGGGCCAGACTGAAGCTTTCTTT.

This clone appeared a few times. The V and J genes are TRBV19 and TRBJ1-6; TRBD1 matches 9 bases. The CDR3 is made up of 12 amino acids. The ends lost 8 bases at V and 8 bases at J; junction bases unmatched: 1. Germline CDR1 LNHDA, CDR2 SQIVND (reference sequence). In DNA form, the CDR3 reads TGTGCCAGTGGACAGGGGTATTCACCCCTCCACTTT. This gives the protein CASGQGYSPLHF. Together with reference TRBV19 and TRBJ1-6, the CDR3 gives the full variable domain: DGGITQSPKYLFRKEGQNVTLSCEQNLNHDAMYWYRQDPGQGLRLIYYSQIVNDFQKGDIAEGYSVSREKKESFPLTVTSAQKNPTAFYLCASGQGYSPLHFGNGTRLTVT.

The chain recombines TRBV5-1 with TRBJ2-2; tentative D call: TRBD1 (6 bases). The CDR3 spans 16 residues. Germline lookup yields CDR1 SGHRS and CDR2 YFSETQ. The ends were cut back, 4 bases at V and 4 bases at J, with 17 bases in the middle. The CDR3 sequence: CASSITGNEATGELFF. The CDR3 nucleotides read TGCGCCAGCAGCATAACAGGGAATGAGGCCACCGGGGAGCTGTTTTTT.

V usage is TRBV6-5 and J usage is TRBJ2-7; D gene unclear. Germline V gives CDR1 MNHEY, CDR2 SVGAGI. The CDR3 is 12 residues long. Trimming left V 6 bases short and J 6 bases short, with 12 bases between. The CDR3 nucleotides are TGTGCCAGCAGCCCCACCGGGTCCGAGCAGTACTTC. It yields the protein CASSPTGSEQYF.

The chain links TRBV3-1 (or the pseudogene TRBV3-2) to TRBJ2-7; 12 bases line up with TRBD1. Germline CDR1 and CDR2: LGHDT and YNNKEL (reference sequence). J was trimmed by 0 bases and V by 3 bases; bases with no gene match: 6. This CDR3 contains 17 residues. The CDR3 loop reads CASSQGQGATSSYEQYF. The CDR3 bases are TGTGCCAGCAGCCAGGGACAGGGGGCAACGAGCTCCTACGAGCAGTACTTC.

The chain carries TRBV20-1 and TRBJ1-5; D is uncertain. The CDR3 covers 16 residues. V was clipped by 3 bases and J by 5 bases, with 20 bases between them. Germline assignment: CDR1 DFQATT and CDR2 SNEGSKA (reference sequence). Here the CDR3 reads CSASQEYGLVYQPQHF. The CDR3 DNA reads as TGCAGTGCTAGTCAGGAATATGGACTAGTCTATCAGCCCCAGCATTTT.

The V and J genes are TRBV6-1 and TRBJ1-1; 7 nucleotides match TRBD1. The CDR3 is 17 amino acids. The germline CDR1 and CDR2 sequences are MNHNS and SASEGT. Germline trimming cut 3 bases from V and 5 bases from J; bases unmatched to any gene: 15. The CDR3 spells CASSEGGPGGWKTEAFF. The CDR3 DNA reads TGTGCCAGCAGTGAGGGGGGCCCAGGGGGTTGGAAGACTGAAGCTTTCTTT.

The rearrangement links TRBV19 to TRBJ1-5; D uncertain. V was clipped by 3 bases and J by 7 bases, with 19 bases between them. The CDR3 runs to 16 residues. Germline CDR1 is LNHDA and CDR2 is SQIVND (reference sequence). In nucleotides, the CDR3 is TGTGCCAGTAGTATTCTTCCTCGGAGGGCCGTACAGCCCCAGCATTTT. Protein sequence: CASSILPRRAVQPQHF.

The V call is TRBV18, the J call TRBJ1-2; D possibly corresponds to TRBD1 (6 bases). This CDR3 region has 13 residues. The germline V and J ends were trimmed by 4 bases and 2 bases, with 8 bases remaining between them. CDR1 is KGHSH, CDR2 LQKENI, per germline. The CDR3 reads CASSRQGNYGYTF. The DNA of the CDR3 is TGTGCCAGCTCACGGCAGGGGAACTATGGCTACACCTTC.